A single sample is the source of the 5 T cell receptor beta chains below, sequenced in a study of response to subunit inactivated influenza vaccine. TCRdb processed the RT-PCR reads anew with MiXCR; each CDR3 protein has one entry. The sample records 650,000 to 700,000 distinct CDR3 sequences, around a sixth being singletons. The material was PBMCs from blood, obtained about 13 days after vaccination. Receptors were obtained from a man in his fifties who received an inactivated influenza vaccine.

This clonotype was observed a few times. CDR3 loop: CASSLALIWGGAGNTIYF. In DNA, the CDR3 is TGTGCCAGCAGTTTAGCGCTAATCTGGGGGGGCGCTGGAAACACCATATATTTT. The V and J genes are TRBV12-3 or TRBV12-4 and TRBJ1-3; TRBD1 is a possible D gene (6 bases). V lost 0 bases and J 2 bases, leaving 17 bases between the germline ends. CDR3 length: 18 amino acids.

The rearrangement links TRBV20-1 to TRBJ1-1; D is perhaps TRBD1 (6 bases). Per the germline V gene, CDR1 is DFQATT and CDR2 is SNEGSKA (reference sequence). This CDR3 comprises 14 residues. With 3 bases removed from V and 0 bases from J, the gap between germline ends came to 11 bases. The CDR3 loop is CSASTGTLNTEAFF. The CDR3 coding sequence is TGCAGTGCTAGTACCGGGACATTGAACACTGAAGCTTTCTTT.

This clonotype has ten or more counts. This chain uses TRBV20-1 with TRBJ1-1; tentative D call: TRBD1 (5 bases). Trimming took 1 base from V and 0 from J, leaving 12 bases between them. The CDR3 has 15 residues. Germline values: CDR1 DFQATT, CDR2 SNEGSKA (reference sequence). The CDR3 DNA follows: TGCAGTGCTAGAGGAGGGGCGGGAATGAACACTGAAGCTTTCTTT. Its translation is CSARGGAGMNTEAFF.

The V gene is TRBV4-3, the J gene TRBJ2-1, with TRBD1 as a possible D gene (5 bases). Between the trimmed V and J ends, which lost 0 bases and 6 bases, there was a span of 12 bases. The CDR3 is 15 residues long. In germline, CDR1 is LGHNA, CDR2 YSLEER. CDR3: CASSQDSRGINEQFF. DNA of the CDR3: TGCGCCAGCAGCCAAGATAGTAGGGGAATCAATGAGCAGTTCTTC.

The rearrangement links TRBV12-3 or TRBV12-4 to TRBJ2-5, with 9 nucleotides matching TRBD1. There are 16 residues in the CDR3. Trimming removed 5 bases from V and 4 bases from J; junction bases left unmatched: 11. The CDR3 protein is CASSTNRDRVGETQYF. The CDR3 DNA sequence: TGTGCCAGCAGTACCAACCGGGACAGGGTCGGAGAGACCCAGTACTTC.